This T cell receptor (beta chain) was captured in a study of neurological immune-mediated disorders. The CDR3 contains 14 residues. V lost 3 bases and J 2 bases, leaving 8 bases between the germline ends. This clonotype was observed at least ten times. Its antigen is unknown. Points from the study as a whole: Expansion of TCR clones was greatest in HTLV-1-associated myelopathy and smallest in multiple sclerosis, where it fell below that of healthy controls.

The authors made cDNA by 5'RACE with 10-nucleotide random UMIs. TCRdb analysed the 5' RACE reads with MiXCR anew, one entry per CDR3 protein. The table shows around 44,000 distinct CDR3 sequences, with 2.5% occurring only once. The TCR comes from a man aged 30 to 45 with multiple sclerosis. The V and J genes are TRBV12-3 or TRBV12-4 and TRBJ1-3; perhaps TRBD1 as D (5 bases). The sample taken for sequencing was PBMCs. The CDR3 sequence: CASSFGGTGNTIYF. The CDR3 DNA reads as TGTGCCAGCAGTTTCGGGGGAACTGGAAACACCATATATTTT.